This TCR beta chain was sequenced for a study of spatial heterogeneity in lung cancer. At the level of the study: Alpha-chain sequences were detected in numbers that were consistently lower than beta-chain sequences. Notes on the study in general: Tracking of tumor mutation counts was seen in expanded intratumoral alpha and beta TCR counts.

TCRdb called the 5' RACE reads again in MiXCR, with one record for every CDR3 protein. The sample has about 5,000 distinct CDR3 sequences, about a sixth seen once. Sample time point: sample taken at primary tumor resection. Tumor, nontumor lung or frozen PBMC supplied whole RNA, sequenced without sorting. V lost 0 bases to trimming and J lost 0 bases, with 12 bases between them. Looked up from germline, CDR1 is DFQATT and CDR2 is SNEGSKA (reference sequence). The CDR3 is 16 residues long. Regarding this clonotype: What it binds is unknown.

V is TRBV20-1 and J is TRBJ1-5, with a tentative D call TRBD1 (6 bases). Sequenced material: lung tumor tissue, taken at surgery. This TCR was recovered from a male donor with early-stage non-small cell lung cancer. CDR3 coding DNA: TGCAGTGCTAGAGATGGGGGGGCAAGTAGCAATCAGCCCCAGCATTTT. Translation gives CSARDGGASSNQPQHF.